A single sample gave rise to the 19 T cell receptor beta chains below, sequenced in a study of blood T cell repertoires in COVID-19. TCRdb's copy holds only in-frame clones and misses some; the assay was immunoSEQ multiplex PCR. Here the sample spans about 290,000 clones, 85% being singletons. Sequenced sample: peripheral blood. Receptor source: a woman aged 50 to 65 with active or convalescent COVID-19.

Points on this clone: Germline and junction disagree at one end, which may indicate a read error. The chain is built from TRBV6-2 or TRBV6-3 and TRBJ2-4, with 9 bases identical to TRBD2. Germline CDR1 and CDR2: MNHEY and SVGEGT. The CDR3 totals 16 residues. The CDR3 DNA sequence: TGTGCCAGCAGTTCCCCCCTAGCGGGGCCCAAAACCATTCAGTACTTC. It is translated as CASSSPLAGPKTIQYF.

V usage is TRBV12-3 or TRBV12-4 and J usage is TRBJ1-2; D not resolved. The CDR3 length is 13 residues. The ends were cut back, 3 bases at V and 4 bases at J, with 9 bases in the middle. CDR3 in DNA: TGTGCCAGCAGTTTGAGTCGGAGCTATGGCTACACCTTC. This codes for CASSLSRSYGYTF.

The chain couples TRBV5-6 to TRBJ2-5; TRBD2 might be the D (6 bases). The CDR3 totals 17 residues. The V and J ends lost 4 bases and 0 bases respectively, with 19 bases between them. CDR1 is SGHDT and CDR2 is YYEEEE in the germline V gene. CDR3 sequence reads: CASSHWGVGRDQETQYF. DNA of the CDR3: TGTGCCAGCAGCCATTGGGGGGTTGGTAGGGACCAAGAGACCCAGTACTTC.

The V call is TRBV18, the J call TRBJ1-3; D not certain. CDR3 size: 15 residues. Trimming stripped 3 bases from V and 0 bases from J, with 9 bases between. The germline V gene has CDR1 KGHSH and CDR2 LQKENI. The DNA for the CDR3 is TGTGCCAGCTCACCCGGTGAGAGCTCTGGAAACACCATATATTTT. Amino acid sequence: CASSPGESSGNTIYF.

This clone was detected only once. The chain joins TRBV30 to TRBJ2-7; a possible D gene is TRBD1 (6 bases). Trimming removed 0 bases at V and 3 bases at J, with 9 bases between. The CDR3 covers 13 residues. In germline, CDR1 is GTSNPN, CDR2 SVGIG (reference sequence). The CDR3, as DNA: TGTGCCTGGAGTGTGGACAGTTTCTACGAGCAGTACTTC. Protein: CAWSVDSFYEQYF.

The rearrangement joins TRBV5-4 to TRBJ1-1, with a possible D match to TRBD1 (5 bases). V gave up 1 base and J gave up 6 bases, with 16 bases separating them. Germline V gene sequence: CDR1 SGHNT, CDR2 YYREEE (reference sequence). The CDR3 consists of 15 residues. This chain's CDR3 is CASSLHAGGVAEAFF. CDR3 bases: TGTGCCAGCAGCTTGCATGCGGGGGGAGTGGCTGAAGCTTTCTTT.

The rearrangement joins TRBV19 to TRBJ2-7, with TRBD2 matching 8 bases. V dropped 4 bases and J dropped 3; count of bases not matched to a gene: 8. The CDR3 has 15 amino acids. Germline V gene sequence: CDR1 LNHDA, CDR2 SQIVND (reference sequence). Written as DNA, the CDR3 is TGTGCCAGTAGTAGGGAGGGACTAGGCAACTACGAGCAGTACTTC. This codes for CASSREGLGNYEQYF.

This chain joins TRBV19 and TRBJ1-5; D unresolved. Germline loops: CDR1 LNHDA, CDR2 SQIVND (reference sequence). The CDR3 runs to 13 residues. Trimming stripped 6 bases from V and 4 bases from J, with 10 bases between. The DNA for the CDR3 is TGTGCCAGTAGAGACTTTGGAAATCAGCCCCAGCATTTT. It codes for CASRDFGNQPQHF.

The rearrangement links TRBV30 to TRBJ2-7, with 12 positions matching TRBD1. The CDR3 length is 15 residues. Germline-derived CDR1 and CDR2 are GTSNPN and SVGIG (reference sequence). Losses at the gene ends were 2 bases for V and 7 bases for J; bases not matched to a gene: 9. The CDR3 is CAWSLPGQGAKEQYF. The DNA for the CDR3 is TGTGCCTGGAGTCTACCGGGACAGGGGGCAAAGGAGCAGTACTTC.

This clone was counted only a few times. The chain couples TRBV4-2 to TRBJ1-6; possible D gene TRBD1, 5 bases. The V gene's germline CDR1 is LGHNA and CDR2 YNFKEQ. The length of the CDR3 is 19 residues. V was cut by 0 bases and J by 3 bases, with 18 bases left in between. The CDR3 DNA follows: TGTGCCAGCAGCCAAGACTTGTTCTCTCTACAGGACTATAATTCACCCCTCCACTTT. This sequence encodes CASSQDLFSLQDYNSPLHF.

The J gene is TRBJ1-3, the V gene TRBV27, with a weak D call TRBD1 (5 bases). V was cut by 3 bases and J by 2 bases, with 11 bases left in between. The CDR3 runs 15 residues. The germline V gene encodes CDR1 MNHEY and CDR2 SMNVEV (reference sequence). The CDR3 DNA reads TGTGCCAGCAGTTTGATTGGAGGGGCTGGAAACACCATATATTTT. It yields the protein CASSLIGGAGNTIYF.

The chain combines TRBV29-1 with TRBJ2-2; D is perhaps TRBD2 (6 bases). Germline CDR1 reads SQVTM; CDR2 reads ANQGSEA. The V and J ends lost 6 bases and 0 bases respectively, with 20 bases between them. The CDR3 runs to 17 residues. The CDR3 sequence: CSVNPVGRGTNTGELFF. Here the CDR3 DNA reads TGCAGCGTCAACCCGGTCGGGAGAGGAACGAACACCGGGGAGCTGTTTTTT.

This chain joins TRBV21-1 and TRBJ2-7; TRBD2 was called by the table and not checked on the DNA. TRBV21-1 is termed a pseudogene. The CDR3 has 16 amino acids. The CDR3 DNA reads TGTGCCAGCAGCACCTGTGACTGTAGCGGGAGCAACGAGCAGTACTTC. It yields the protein CASSTCDCSGSNEQYF.

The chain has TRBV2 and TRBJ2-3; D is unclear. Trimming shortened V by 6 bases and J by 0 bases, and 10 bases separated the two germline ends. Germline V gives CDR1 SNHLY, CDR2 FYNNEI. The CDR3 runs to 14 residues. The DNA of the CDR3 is TGTGCCAGCAGGAAGAGGATGAGCACAGATACGCAGTATTTT. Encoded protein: CASRKRMSTDTQYF.

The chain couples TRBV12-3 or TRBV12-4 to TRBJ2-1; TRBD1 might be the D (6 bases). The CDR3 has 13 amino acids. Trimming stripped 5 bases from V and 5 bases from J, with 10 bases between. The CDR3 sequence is CASSTDRNNEQFF. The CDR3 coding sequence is TGTGCCAGCAGTACGGACAGAAACAATGAGCAGTTCTTC.

This CDR3 reads CASSQNRGNQPQHF. CDR3 sequence (DNA): TGTGCCAGCAGCCAAAACAGGGGAAATCAGCCCCAGCATTTT. This chain connects TRBV27 to TRBJ1-5, with TRBD1 identical over 7 bases. Germline-derived CDR1 and CDR2 are MNHEY and SMNVEV (reference sequence). The ends lost 6 bases at V and 4 bases at J; junction bases unmatched: 6. The length of the CDR3 is 14 residues.

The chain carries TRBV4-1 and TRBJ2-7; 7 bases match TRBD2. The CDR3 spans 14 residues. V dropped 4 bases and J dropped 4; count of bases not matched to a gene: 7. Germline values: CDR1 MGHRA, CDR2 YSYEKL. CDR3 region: CASSRQREGYEQYF. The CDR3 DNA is TGCGCCAGCAGCCGGCAGCGGGAAGGGTACGAGCAGTACTTC.

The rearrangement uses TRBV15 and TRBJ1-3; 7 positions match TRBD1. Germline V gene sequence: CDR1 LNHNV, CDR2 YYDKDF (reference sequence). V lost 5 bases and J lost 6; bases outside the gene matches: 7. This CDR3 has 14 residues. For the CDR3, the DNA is TGTGCCACCAGCTTCGGGGACAGCCTAAACACCATATATTTT. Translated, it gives CATSFGDSLNTIYF. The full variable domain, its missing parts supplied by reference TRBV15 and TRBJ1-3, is DAMVIQNPRYQVTQFGKPVTLSCSQTLNHNVMYWYQQKSSQAPKLLFHYYDKDFNNEADTPDNFQSRRPNTSFCFLDIRSPGLGDTAMYLCATSFGDSLNTIYFGEGSWLTVV.

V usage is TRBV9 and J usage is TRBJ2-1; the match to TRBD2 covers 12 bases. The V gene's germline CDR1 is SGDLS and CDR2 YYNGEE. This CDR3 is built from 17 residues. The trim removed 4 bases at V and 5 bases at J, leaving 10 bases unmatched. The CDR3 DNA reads TGTGCCAGCAGCTCGGGCCTGACTAGCGGGAGACACAATGAGCAGTTCTTC. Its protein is CASSSGLTSGRHNEQFF.